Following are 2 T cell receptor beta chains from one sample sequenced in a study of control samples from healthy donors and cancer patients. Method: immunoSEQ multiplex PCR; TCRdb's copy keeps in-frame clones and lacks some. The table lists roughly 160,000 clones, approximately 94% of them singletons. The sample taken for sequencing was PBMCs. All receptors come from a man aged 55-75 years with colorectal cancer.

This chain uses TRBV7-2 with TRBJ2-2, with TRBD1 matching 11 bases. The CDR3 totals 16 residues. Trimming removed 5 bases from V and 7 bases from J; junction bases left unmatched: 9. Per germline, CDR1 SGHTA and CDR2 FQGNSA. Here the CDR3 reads CASSPQGQGVGGELFF. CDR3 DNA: TGTGCCAGCAGCCCCCAGGGACAGGGGGTCGGCGGGGAGCTGTTTTTT.

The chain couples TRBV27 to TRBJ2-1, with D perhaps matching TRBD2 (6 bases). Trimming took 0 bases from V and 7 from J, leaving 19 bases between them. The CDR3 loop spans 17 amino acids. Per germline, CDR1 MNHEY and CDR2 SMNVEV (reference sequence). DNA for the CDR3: TGTGCCAGCAGTTTATCCGTACTCAACTACCGGGGGAATGAGCAGTTCTTC. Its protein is CASSLSVLNYRGNEQFF.